What follows is one T cell receptor (beta chain) and its context. Antigen unknown. This record belongs to a study of OX40 agonist ivuxolimab in advanced cancers. Profiled with immunoSEQ multiplex PCR; TCRdb holds only in-frame clones, not every one. The sample carries tens of thousands of clones, approximately 90% recorded once. The CDR3 spans 14 residues. Per the germline V gene, CDR1 is SEHNR and CDR2 is FQNEAQ (reference sequence). Trimming cost V 5 bases and J 6 bases, with 13 bases left between them. General study findings and limits: The study did not work out the antigen specificity of the expanded peripheral T cells. Researchers report that CD8+ T cells had, on average, more expanded clones than CD4+.

This material consisted of CD4+ or CD8+ T cells sorted from blood, taken in a trial of the OX40 agonist ivuxolimab. V usage is TRBV7-9 and J usage is TRBJ2-2; the D call may be TRBD1 or TRBD2 (6 bases each). The receptor was derived from an adult with an advanced solid tumor such as melanoma, head and neck, liver or kidney cancer. CDR3 sequence reads: CASSLDGGAGELFF. The CDR3 region has the DNA TGTGCCAGCAGCCTGGACGGGGGCGCCGGGGAGCTGTTTTTT. The whole variable domain, filled in from reference TRBV7-9 and TRBJ2-2, reads DTGVSQNPRHKITKRGQNVTFRCDPISEHNRLYWYRQTLGQGPEFLTYFQNEAQLEKSRLLSDRFSAERPKGSFSTLEIQRTEQGDSAMYLCASSLDGGAGELFFGEGSRLTVL.